This TCR beta chain emerged from a study of T cell responses to AZD1222 COVID-19 vaccine. Across the whole study: Analysis merged second doses at about 4 or about 12 weeks.

The data were produced by immunoSEQ multiplex PCR, yet TCRdb's version contains in-frame clones alone and is incomplete. The sample lists some 100,000 clones, around 93% seen once, with around 7.5% in the top ten. V was clipped by 10 bases and J by 1 base; unmatched bases: 4. Germline values: CDR1 MNHEY, CDR2 SVGAGI. There are 14 residues in the CDR3. The receptor was isolated from an adult in good health. The chain is built from TRBV6-5 and TRBJ2-3, with 11 bases that match TRBD2. This material consisted of peripheral blood, taken on day 0 of AZD1222 vaccination. The CDR3 DNA is TGTGCCACGTCGGGACTAGCGGGCACAGATACGCAGTATTTT. Protein: CATSGLAGTDTQYF.